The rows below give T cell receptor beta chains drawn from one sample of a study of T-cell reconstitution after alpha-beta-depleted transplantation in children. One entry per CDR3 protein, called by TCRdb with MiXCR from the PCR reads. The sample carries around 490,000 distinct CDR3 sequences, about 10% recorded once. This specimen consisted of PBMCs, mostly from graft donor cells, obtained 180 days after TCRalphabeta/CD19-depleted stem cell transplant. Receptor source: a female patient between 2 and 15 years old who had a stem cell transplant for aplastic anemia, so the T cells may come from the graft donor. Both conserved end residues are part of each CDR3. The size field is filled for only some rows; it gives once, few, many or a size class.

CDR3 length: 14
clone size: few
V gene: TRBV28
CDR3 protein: CASSRQGTRETQYF

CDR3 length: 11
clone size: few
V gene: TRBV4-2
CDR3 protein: CASRQGQGYTF

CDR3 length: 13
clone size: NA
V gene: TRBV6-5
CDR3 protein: CASSYGTFYEQYF

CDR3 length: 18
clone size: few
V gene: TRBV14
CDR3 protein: CASSQLTKGRNFYNEQFF

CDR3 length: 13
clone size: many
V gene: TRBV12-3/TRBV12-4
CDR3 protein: CASSWGPMSEQFF

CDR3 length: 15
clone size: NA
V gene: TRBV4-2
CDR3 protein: CASSQQDRGTYEQYF

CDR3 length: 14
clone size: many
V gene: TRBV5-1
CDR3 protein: CASANLGSQETQYF

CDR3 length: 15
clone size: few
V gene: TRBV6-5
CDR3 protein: CASSYRAHPVGTIYF

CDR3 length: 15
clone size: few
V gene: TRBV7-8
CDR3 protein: CASSGGRGFGYGYTF

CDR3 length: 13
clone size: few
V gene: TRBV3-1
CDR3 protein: CASLGHSNTEAFF

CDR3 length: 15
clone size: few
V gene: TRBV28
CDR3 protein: CASSWGGRNNSPLHF

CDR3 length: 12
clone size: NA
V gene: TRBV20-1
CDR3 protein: CSAWDGTYGYTF

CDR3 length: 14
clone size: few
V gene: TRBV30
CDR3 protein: CAWSVLSGRAKQFF

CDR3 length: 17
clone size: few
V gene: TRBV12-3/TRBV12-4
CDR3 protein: CASSLRDRDWINQPQHF

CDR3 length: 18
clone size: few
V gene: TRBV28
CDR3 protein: CASSSPITQLTGLDEQYF

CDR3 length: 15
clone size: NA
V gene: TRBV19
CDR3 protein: CASSKTGWNTGELFF

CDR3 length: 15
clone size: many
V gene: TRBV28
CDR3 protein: CASSPIAGGEAEAFF

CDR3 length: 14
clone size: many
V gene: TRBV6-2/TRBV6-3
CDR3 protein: CASSYFVSDNEQFF

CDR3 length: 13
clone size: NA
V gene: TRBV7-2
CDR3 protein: CASRTRVRETQYF

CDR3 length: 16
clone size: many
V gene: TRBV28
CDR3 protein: CASSLNSQGYQETQYF

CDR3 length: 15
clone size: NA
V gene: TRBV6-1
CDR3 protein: CASSVHRGPNTEAFF

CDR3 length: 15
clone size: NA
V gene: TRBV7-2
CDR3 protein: CASSFGTINTWELFF

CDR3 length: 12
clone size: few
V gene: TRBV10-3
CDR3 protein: CAISGGGYEQYF

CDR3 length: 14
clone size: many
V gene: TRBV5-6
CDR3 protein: CASSRRRIQETQYF

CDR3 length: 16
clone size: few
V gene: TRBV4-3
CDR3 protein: CASSREGLAGYYEQYF

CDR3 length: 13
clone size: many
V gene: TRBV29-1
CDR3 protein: CSPLYRGYNEQFF

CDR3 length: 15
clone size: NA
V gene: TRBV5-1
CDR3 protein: CASSWDRGTTGELFF

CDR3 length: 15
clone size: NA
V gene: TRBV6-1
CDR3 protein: CASSRQGGQENIQYF

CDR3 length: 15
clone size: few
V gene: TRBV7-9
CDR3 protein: CASSLRDRDTGELFF

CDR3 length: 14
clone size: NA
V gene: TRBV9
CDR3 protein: CASGSAQPPYEQYF

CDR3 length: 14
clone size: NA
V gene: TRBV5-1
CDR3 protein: CASSLGRQLETQYF

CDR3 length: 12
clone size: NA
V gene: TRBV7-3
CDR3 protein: CASSPRPREQYF

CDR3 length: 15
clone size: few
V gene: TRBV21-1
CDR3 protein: CASSKERRTKETQYF

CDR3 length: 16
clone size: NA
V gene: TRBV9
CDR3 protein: CASSIYPGPRDHEQFF

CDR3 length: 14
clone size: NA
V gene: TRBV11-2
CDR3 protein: CASSLGTSKDTQYF

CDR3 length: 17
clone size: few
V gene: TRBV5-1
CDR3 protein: CASSLGIVWESSYEQYF

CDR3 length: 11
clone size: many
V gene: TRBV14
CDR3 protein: CASSQGTEAFF

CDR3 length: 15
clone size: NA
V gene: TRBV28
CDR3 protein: CASTYTGLVQETQYF

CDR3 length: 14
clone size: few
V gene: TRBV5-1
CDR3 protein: CASNPTGPGETQYF

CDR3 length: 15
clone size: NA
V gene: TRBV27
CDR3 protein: CASSLPGALYNEQFF

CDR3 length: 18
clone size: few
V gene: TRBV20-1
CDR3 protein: CSARDLDSGRGSYNEQFF

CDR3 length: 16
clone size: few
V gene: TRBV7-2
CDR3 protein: CASSAQGGLAKNIQYF

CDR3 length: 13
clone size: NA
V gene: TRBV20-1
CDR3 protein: CSAPLAAAYEQYF

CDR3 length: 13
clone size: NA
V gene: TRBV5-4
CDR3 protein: CASSLAGVHGYTF

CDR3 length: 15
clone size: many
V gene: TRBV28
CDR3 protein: CASSFLTSGHNEQFF

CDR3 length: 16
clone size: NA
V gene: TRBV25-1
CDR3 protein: CASSDHKRGPQETQYF